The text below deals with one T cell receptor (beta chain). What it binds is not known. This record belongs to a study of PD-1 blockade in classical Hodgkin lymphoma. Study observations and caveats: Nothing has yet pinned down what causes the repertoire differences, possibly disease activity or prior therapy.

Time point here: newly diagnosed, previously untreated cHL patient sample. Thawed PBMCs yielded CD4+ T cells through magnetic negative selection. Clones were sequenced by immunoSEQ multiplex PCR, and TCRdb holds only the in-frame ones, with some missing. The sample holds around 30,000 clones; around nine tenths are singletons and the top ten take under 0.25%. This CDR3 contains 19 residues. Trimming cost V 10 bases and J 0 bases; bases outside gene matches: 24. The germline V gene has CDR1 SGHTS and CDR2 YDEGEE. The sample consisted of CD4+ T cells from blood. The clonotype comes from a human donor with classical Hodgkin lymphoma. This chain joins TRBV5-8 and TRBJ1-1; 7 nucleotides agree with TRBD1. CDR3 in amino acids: CASVQGFSRGSLMNTEAFF. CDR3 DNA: TGTGCCTCCGTACAGGGGTTTTCTCGCGGGTCCCTGATGAACACTGAAGCTTTCTTT. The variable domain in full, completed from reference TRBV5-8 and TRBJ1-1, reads EAGVTQSPTHLIKTRGQQATLRCSPISGHTSVYWYQQALGLGLQFLLWYDEGEERNRGNFPPRFSGRQFPNYSSELNVNALELEDSALYLCASVQGFSRGSLMNTEAFFGQGTRLTVV.